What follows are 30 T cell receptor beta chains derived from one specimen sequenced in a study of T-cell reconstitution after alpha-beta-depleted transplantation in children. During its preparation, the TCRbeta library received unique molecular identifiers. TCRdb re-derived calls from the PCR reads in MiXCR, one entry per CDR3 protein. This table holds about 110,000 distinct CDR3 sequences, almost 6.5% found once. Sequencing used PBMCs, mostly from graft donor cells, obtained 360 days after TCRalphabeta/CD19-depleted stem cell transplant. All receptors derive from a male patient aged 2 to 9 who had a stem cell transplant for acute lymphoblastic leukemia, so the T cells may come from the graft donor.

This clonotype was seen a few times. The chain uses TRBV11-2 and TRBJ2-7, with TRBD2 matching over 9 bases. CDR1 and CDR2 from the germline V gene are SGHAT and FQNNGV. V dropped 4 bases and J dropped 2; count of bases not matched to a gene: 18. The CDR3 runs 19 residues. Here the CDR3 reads CASSSLTSGEGRPAYEQYF. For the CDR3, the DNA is TGTGCCAGCAGCTCCCTGACTAGCGGTGAAGGGAGACCCGCCTACGAGCAGTACTTC.

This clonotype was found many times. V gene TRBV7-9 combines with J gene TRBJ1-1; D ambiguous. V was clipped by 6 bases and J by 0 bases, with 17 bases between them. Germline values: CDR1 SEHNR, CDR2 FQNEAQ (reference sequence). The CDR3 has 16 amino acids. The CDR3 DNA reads TGTGCCAGCAGGGACTGGGATTCGGAGTTGAACACTGAAGCTTTCTTT. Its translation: CASRDWDSELNTEAFF.

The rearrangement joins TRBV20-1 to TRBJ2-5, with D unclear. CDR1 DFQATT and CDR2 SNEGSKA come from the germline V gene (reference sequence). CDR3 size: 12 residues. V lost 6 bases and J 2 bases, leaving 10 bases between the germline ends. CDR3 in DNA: TGCAGTGCCCGACCGTTACAAGAGACCCAGTACTTC. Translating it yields CSARPLQETQYF.

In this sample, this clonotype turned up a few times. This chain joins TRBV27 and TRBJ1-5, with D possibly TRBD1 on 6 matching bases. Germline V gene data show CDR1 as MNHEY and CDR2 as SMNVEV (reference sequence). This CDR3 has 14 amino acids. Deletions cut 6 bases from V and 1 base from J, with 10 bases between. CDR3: CASRRTASNQPQHF. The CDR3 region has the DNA TGTGCCAGCAGGAGGACAGCCAGCAATCAGCCCCAGCATTTT.

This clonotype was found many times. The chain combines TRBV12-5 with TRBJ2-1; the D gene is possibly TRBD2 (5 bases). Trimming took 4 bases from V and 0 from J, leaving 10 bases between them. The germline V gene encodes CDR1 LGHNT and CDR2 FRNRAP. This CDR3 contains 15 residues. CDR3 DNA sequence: TGTGCTAGTGGTTCAAGGGAGAGCTCCTACAATGAGCAGTTCTTC. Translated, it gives CASGSRESSYNEQFF.

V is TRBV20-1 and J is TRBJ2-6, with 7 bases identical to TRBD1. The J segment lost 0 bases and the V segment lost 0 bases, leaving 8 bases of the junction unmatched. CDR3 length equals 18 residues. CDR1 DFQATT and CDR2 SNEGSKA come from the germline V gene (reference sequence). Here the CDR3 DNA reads TGCAGTGCTAGAGATCGCGGCAGGGGGAACTCTGGGGCCAACGTCCTGACTTTC. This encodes CSARDRGRGNSGANVLTF.

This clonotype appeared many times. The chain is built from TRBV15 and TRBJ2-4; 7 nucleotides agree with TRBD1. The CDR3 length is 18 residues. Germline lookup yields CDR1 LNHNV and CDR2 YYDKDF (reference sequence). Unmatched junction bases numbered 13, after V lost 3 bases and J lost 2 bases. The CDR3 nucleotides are TGTGCCACCAGCAGGGTTACAGGGGCTGTTGGGACCAAAAACATTCAGTACTTC. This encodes CATSRVTGAVGTKNIQYF. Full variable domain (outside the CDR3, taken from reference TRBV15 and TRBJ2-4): DAMVIQNPRYQVTQFGKPVTLSCSQTLNHNVMYWYQQKSSQAPKLLFHYYDKDFNNEADTPDNFQSRRPNTSFCFLDIRSPGLGDTAMYLCATSRVTGAVGTKNIQYFGAGTRLSVL.

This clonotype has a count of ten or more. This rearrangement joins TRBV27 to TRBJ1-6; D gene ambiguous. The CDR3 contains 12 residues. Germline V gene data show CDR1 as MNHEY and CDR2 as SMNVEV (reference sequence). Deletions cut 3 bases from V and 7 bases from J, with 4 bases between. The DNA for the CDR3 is TGTGCCAGCAGTTTCCAGAATTCACCCCTCCACTTT. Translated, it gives CASSFQNSPLHF.

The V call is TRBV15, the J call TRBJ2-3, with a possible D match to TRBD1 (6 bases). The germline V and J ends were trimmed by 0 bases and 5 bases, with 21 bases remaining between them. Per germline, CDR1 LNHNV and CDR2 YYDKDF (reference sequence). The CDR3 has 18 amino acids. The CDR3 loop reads CATSREWVQAGVKDTQYF. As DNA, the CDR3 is TGTGCCACCAGCAGAGAGTGGGTCCAGGCAGGGGTCAAAGATACGCAGTATTTT.

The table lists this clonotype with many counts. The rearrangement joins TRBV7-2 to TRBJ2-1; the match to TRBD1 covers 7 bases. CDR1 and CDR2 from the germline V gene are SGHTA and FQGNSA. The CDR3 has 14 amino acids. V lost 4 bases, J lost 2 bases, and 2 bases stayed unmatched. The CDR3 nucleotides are TGTGCCAGCAGCTACAGGGGTGCCTACAATGAGCAGTTCTTC. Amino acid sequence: CASSYRGAYNEQFF.

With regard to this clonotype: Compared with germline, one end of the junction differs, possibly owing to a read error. CDR3 loop: CARSADRAPYEQYF. DNA of the CDR3: TGTGCCAGAAGTGCTGACAGGGCTCCCTACGAGCAGTACTTC. The chain employs TRBV6-1 and TRBJ2-7; 7 bases align to TRBD1. From germline, CDR1 is MNHNS and CDR2 SASEGT. The CDR3 runs to 14 residues.

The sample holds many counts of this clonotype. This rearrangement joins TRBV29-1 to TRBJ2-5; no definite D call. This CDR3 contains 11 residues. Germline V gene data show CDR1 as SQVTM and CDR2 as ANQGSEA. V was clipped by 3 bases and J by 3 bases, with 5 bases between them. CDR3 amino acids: CSVEPEETQYF. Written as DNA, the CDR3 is TGCAGCGTTGAGCCTGAAGAGACCCAGTACTTC.

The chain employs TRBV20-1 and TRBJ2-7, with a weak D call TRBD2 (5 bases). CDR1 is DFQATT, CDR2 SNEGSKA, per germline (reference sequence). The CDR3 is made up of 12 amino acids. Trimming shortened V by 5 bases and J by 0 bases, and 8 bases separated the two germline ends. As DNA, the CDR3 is TGCAGTGCTTTGGGGAGCTCCTACGAGCAGTACTTC. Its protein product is CSALGSSYEQYF.

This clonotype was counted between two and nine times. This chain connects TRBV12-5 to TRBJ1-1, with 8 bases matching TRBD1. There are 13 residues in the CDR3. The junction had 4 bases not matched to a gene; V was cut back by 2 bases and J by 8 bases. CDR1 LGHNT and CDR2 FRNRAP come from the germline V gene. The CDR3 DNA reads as TGTGCTAGTGGTTTGTCAGGGGGCTCAGAAGCTTTCTTT. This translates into CASGLSGGSEAFF.

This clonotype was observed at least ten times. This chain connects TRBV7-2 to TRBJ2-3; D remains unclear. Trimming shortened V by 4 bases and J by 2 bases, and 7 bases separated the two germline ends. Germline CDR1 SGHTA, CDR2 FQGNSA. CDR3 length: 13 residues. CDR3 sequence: CASSSRYTDTQYF. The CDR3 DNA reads TGTGCCAGCAGCTCCCGCTACACAGATACGCAGTATTTT.

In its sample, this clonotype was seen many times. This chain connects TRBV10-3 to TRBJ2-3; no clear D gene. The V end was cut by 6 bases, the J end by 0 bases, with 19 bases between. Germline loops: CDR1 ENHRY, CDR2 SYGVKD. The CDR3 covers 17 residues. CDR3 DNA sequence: TGTGCCATCAGGGTAAAGCAGGACCAGCGTAGCACAGATACGCAGTATTTT. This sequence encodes CAIRVKQDQRSTDTQYF.

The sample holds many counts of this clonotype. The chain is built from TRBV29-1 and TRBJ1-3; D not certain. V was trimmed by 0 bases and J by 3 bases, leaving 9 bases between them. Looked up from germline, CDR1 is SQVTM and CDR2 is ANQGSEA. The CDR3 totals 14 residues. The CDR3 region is CSVEDGTGGNTIYF. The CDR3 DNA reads TGCAGCGTTGAAGATGGTACTGGTGGAAACACCATATATTTT.

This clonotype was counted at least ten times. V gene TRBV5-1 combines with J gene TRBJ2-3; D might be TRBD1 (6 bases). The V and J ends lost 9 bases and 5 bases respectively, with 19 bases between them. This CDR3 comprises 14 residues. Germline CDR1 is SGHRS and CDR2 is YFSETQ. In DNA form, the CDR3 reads TGCGCCACCAAGAGGGACACCCCTGGAGATACGCAGTATTTT. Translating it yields CATKRDTPGDTQYF.

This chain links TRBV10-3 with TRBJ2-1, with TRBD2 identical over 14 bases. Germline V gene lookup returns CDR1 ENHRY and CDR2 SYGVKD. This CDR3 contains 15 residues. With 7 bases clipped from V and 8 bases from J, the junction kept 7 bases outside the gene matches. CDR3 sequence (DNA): TGTGCCATCAACGGACTAGCGGGGGGCGGGGATGAGCAGTTCTTC. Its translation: CAINGLAGGGDEQFF.

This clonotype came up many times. The CDR3, as DNA: TGTGCCATCAGGCTGTGGACAGGGATGAACTATGGCTACACCTTC. Residues: CAIRLWTGMNYGYTF. The rearrangement uses TRBV10-3 and TRBJ1-2, with 8 bases lining up with TRBD1. This CDR3 is 15 amino acids long. Germline V gene sequence: CDR1 ENHRY, CDR2 SYGVKD. V was pared by 6 bases and J by 2 bases, with 8 bases of the junction left unmatched.

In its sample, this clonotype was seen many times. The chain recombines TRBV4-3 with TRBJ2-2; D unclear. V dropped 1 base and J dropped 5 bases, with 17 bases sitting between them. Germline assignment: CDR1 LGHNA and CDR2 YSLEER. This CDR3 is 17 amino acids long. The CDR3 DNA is TGCGCCAGCAGCCAAGCCCCCCCTTTAGGTCGTACCGGGGAGCTGTTTTTT. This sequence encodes CASSQAPPLGRTGELFF.

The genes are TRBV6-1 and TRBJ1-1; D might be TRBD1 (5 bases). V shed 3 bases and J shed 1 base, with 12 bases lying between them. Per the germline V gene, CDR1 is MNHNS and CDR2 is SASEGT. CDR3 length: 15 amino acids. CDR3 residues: CASSEGLQRNTEAFF. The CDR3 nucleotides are TGTGCCAGCAGTGAGGGACTGCAGAGGAACACTGAAGCTTTCTTT.

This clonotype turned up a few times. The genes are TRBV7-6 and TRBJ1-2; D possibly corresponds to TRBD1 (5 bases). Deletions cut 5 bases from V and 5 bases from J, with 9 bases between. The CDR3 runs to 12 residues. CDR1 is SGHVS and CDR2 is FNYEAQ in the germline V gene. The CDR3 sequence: CASSDGAYGYTF. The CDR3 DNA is TGTGCCAGCAGCGATGGGGCTTATGGCTACACCTTC.

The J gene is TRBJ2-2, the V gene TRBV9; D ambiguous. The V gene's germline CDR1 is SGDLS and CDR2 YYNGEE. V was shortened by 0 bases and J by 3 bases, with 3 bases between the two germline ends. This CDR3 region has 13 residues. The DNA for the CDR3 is TGTGCCAGCAGCGTAGTTGACACCGGGGAGCTGTTTTTT. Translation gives CASSVVDTGELFF.

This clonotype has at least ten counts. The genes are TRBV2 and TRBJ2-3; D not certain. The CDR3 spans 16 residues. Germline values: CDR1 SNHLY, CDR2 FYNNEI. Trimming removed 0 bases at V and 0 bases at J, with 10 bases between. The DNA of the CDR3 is TGTGCCAGCAGTGAAGCCGCTGCTCCTAGCACAGATACGCAGTATTTT. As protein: CASSEAAAPSTDTQYF.

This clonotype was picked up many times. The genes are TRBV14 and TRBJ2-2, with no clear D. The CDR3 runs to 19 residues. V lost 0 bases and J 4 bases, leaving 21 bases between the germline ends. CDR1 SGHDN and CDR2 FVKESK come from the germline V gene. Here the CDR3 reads CASSQDQTWPLQSTGELFF. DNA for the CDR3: TGTGCCAGCAGCCAAGATCAGACCTGGCCACTACAGAGCACCGGGGAGCTGTTTTTT.

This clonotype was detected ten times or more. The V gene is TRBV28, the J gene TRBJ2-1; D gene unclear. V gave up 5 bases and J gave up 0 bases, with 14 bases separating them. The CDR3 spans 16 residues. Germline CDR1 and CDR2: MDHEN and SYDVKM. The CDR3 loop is CASSGVLHRSYNEQFF. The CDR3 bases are TGTGCCAGCAGTGGGGTACTACACCGCTCCTACAATGAGCAGTTCTTC.

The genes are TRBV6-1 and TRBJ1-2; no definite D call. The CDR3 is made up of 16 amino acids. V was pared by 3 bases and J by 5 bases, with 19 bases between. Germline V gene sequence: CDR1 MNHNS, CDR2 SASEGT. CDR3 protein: CASSEGKRVGLYGYTF. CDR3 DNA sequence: TGTGCCAGCAGTGAGGGTAAAAGGGTAGGACTTTATGGCTACACCTTC.

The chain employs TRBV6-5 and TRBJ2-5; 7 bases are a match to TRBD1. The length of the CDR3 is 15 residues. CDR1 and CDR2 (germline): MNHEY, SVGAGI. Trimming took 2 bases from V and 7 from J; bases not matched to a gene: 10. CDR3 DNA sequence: TGTGCCAGCAGTTACAGGGGACAGAGCGAAGTGACCCAGTACTTC. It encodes CASSYRGQSEVTQYF.

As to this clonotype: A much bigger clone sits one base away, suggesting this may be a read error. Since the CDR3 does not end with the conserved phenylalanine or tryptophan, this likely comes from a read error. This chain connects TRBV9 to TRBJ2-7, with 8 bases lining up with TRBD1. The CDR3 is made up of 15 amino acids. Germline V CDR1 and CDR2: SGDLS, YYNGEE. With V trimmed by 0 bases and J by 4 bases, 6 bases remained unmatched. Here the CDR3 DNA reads TGTGCCAGCAGCGTAGTCCCAGGGGGCTGGTACGAGCAGTACTAC. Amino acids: CASSVVPGGWYEQYY.